This T cell receptor (beta chain) was sequenced for a study of shared clonotypes between healthy human individuals. Several immunoSEQ plates received, in even portions, the genomic DNA of each subset. Sequencing was performed with immunoSEQ multiplex PCR; in TCRdb, only in-frame clones are kept and a portion is missing. The sample lists a few hundred thousand clones; around three quarters were seen once. This clone was seen once. The germline gene is not matched at one end of the junction; a read error may be the cause. This CDR3 contains 17 residues. From germline, CDR1 is SNHLY and CDR2 FYNNEI. The receptor was isolated from a woman aged 40-49 years in good health. Some clones in this sample may be carry-over from other donors' samples. The sequenced sample was PBMCs. The chain links TRBV2 to TRBJ2-3, with 10 bases fitting TRBD1. In nucleotides, the CDR3 is TGTACCAGCAGTGAAAGTGGTGGGACAGGGGGCACAGATACGCAGTATTTT. Its translation: CTSSESGGTGGTDTQYF.